The rows below give T cell receptor beta chains drawn from one sample of a study of graft-versus-host responses after intestinal transplantation. TCRdb's copy holds only in-frame clones and misses some; the assay was immunoSEQ multiplex PCR. There are several thousand clones in the sample; around a third occur only once, and approximately 2.2% lies in the top ten. Sequencing used alloreactive CD8+ T cells from a mixed lymphocyte reaction culture, obtained before intestinal transplant. The receptors were gathered from a human patient who received an intestinal transplant. Each CDR3 is given with its conserved first and last residue. The D gene is left open where the match is weak. Clone size is given for some rows only: seen once, a few or many times, or a class if the clone is expanded.

size	J	V	D	CDR3	DNA
few	TRBJ2-7	TRBV29-1	TRBD2	CSVLGLAGTLTYEQYF	TGCAGCGTCCTAGGACTAGCGGGCACCCTAACCTACGAGCAGTACTTC
few	TRBJ1-2	TRBV5-4	TRBD1	CASSLFGQALNYGYTF	TGTGCCAGCAGCTTGTTCGGACAGGCGCTTAACTATGGCTACACCTTC
NA	TRBJ2-3	TRBV7-8	NA	CASSSLTSTDTQYF	TGTGCCAGCAGTTCGCTTACTAGCACAGATACGCAGTATTTT
NA	TRBJ1-6	TRBV19	NA	CASSIDLTGYNSPLHF	TGTGCCAGTAGTATAGATTTGACGGGCTATAATTCACCCCTCCACTTT
NA	TRBJ2-3	TRBV7-3	TRBD1	CASSPGTGVEDTQYF	TGTGCCAGCAGCCCCGGGACAGGGGTGGAAGATACGCAGTATTTT
few	TRBJ2-1	TRBV29-1	TRBD2	CSVKAGGPVNEQFF	TGCAGCGTAAAAGCGGGAGGGCCGGTCAATGAGCAGTTCTTC
NA	TRBJ1-4	TRBV7-7	NA	CASSPGLTNEKLFF	TGTGCCAGCAGCCCAGGGCTAACTAATGAAAAACTGTTTTTT
NA	TRBJ1-2	TRBV6-1	NA	CASTEGDGYTF	TGTGCCAGCACCGAAGGGGATGGCTACACCTTC
NA	TRBJ2-7	TRBV4-1	NA	CASSNFYEQYF	TGCGCCAGCAGCAACTTCTACGAGCAGTACTTC
medium-sized	TRBJ1-6	TRBV6-1	NA	CASKFSLRLNSPLHF	TGTGCCAGCAAGTTTAGCCTCAGACTTAATTCACCCCTCCACTTT
medium-sized	TRBJ1-2	TRBV14	NA	CASSQAPGVGYTF	TGTGCCAGCAGCCAAGCGCCGGGAGTCGGCTACACCTTC
medium-sized	TRBJ1-1	TRBV21-1	NA	CASSDRGMNTEAFF	TGTGCCAGCAGCGACAGGGGAATGAACACTGAAGCTTTCTTT
medium-sized	TRBJ1-6	TRBV5-6	NA	CASSLIPDNSPLHF	TGTGCCAGCAGCTTGATTCCGGATAATTCACCCCTCCACTTT
few	TRBJ2-6	TRBV2	NA	CASSRRGSPGANVLTF	TGTGCCAGCAGTAGGAGAGGGTCCCCTGGGGCCAACGTCCTGACTTTC
NA	TRBJ2-1	TRBV13	NA	CASSLETYNEQFF	TGTGCCAGCAGTCTAGAGACTTACAATGAGCAGTTCTTC
NA	TRBJ2-1	TRBV29-1	TRBD1	CSVPHGQGYNEQFF	TGCAGCGTCCCGCACGGACAGGGGTACAATGAGCAGTTCTTC
NA	TRBJ2-7	TRBV6-1	NA	CASSDGGLSSYEQYF	TGTGCCAGCAGCGACGGAGGTCTAAGCTCCTACGAGCAGTACTTC
NA	TRBJ1-5	TRBV7-9	NA	CASSLGLNQPQHF	TGTGCCAGCAGCTTAGGTCTCAATCAGCCCCAGCATTTT
few	TRBJ1-2	TRBV6-1	NA	CASRGGRTPYGYTF	TGTGCCAGCAGGGGGGGGAGGACACCCTATGGCTACACCTTC
once	TRBJ2-7	TRBV27	TRBD1	CASSLKGTGAWEQYF	TGTGCCAGCAGTTTAAAGGGGACAGGGGCCTGGGAGCAGTACTTC
NA	TRBJ2-7	TRBV20-1	NA	CSTLMGQYF	TGCAGCACTCTAATGGGCCAGTACTTC
few	TRBJ2-1	TRBV27	NA	CASSLFSSYNEQFF	TGTGCCAGCAGTTTATTCAGCTCCTACAATGAGCAGTTCTTC
few	TRBJ1-4	TRBV7-9	NA	CASSFYWRKLFF	TGTGCCAGCAGCTTCTATTGGAGGAAACTGTTTTTT
medium-sized	TRBJ1-5	TRBV6-5	NA	CASSYLGGAGQPQHF	TGTGCCAGCAGTTATCTAGGGGGGGCTGGTCAGCCCCAGCATTTT
NA	TRBJ1-2	TRBV6-5	NA	CASSSYGGNYGYTF	TGTGCCAGCAGTTCGTATGGGGGCAACTATGGCTACACCTTC